These 21 T cell receptor beta chains were all obtained from the same sample, sequenced in a study of blood T cell repertoires in COVID-19. The data were produced by immunoSEQ multiplex PCR, yet TCRdb's version contains in-frame clones alone and is incomplete. The table lists nearly 55,000 clones, just over 85% of them singletons, with about 12% in the top ten. Sequencing was carried out using peripheral blood. The receptor set was obtained from a man in his sixties or seventies with active COVID-19.

Here the CDR3 reads CATSSDRGLGDEQFF. The DNA for the CDR3 is TGTGCCACCAGCAGTGACAGGGGATTAGGTGATGAGCAGTTCTTC. This chain connects TRBV15 to TRBJ2-1; 8 bases fit TRBD1. This CDR3 comprises 15 residues. CDR1 is LNHNV, CDR2 YYDKDF, per germline (reference sequence). With 3 bases clipped from V and 8 bases from J, the junction kept 9 bases outside the gene matches.

V usage is TRBV5-6 and J usage is TRBJ2-7; tentatively, D is TRBD2 (7 bases). CDR1 and CDR2 from the germline V gene are SGHDT and YYEEEE. With 1 base removed from V and 7 bases from J, the gap between germline ends came to 21 bases. This CDR3 is 16 amino acids long. The CDR3 loop reads CASSLKGTGGLEEQYF. The CDR3 DNA reads as TGTGCCAGCAGCTTGAAAGGGACCGGGGGGCTGGAGGAGCAGTACTTC.

The gene calls are TRBV19 and TRBJ1-2; D may be TRBD1 (6 bases). The CDR3 totals 12 residues. Trimming left V 9 bases short and J 5 bases short, with 13 bases between. Germline V lookup: CDR1 LNHDA, CDR2 SQIVND (reference sequence). This chain's CDR3 is CARRQALYGYTF. CDR3 coding DNA: TGTGCCAGAAGACAGGCGCTGTATGGCTACACCTTC.

The chain recombines TRBV5-4 with TRBJ2-5, with 8 bases aligning to TRBD1. Per the germline V gene, CDR1 is SGHNT and CDR2 is YYREEE (reference sequence). The length of the CDR3 is 14 residues. Trimming at V came to 4 bases and at J to 1 base, leaving 3 bases not matched to a gene. CDR3 amino acids: CASSLTGAQETQYF. CDR3 DNA: TGTGCCAGCAGCCTGACAGGGGCCCAAGAGACCCAGTACTTC. Combining the CDR3 with reference TRBV5-4 and TRBJ2-5 gives the whole variable domain ETGVTQSPTHLIKTRGQQVTLRCSSQSGHNTVSWYQQALGQGPQFIFQYYREEENGRGNFPPRFSGLQFPNYSSELNVNALELDDSALYLCASSLTGAQETQYFGPGTRLLVL.

The V and J genes are TRBV19 and TRBJ2-3; 13 bases line up with TRBD2. Germline V gene lookup returns CDR1 LNHDA and CDR2 SQIVND (reference sequence). The CDR3 is made up of 15 amino acids. The trim removed 10 bases at V and 4 bases at J, leaving 8 bases unmatched. The CDR3, as DNA: TGTGCCACTCGACTAGCGGGGGGATATTCAGATACGCAGTATTTT. This codes for CATRLAGGYSDTQYF.

The rearrangement uses TRBV7-2 and TRBJ2-1; TRBD1 matches at 8 bases. Germline trimming cut 5 bases from V and 8 bases from J; bases unmatched to any gene: 11. Per germline, CDR1 SGHTA and CDR2 FQGNSA. The CDR3 length is 15 residues. CDR3 nucleotides: TGTGCCAGCAGCCGTAATAGAGACAGGGGCTATGAGCAGTTCTTC. Protein sequence: CASSRNRDRGYEQFF.

The V call is TRBV18, the J call TRBJ2-1, with 13 positions matching TRBD2. In germline, CDR1 is KGHSH, CDR2 LQKENI. The CDR3 spans 16 residues. The J segment lost 6 bases and the V segment lost 1 base, leaving 3 bases of the junction unmatched. CDR3 nucleotides: TGTGCCAGCTCACCACGGACTAGCGGGGGCCGCAATGAGCAGTTCTTC. Translated, it gives CASSPRTSGGRNEQFF.

The gene calls are TRBV4-3 and TRBJ2-6, with 8 positions matching TRBD1. The CDR3 spans 19 residues. From germline, CDR1 is LGHNA and CDR2 YSLEER. Trimming at V came to 4 bases and at J to 4 bases, leaving 15 bases not matched to a gene. DNA for the CDR3: TGCGCCAGCAGCCCTTCCCCCCTAGGACAGGGTACCGGGGCCAACGTCCTGACTTTC. Residues: CASSPSPLGQGTGANVLTF.

The chain recombines TRBV9 with TRBJ2-5; D remains ambiguous. This CDR3 is 15 amino acids long. The germline V and J ends were trimmed by 0 bases and 1 base, with 10 bases remaining between them. CDR1 and CDR2 (germline): SGDLS, YYNGEE. The CDR3 nucleotides are TGTGCCAGCAGCGTAGATAACTTCCTCCAAGAGACCCAGTACTTC. Its translation is CASSVDNFLQETQYF.

In DNA form, the CDR3 reads TGTGCCAGCAACCACAGGGGACCCTCTTATAATTCACCCCTCCACTTT. Amino acid sequence: CASNHRGPSYNSPLHF. V and J are TRBV3-1 (or the pseudogene TRBV3-2) and TRBJ1-6; 7 bases line up with TRBD1. J lost 4 bases, V lost 7 bases, and 10 bases had no gene match. CDR1 and CDR2 from the germline V gene are LGHDT and YNNKEL (reference sequence). The CDR3 has 16 residues.

The chain carries TRBV6-5 and TRBJ1-2; D remains unclear. Per germline, CDR1 MNHEY and CDR2 SVGAGI. This CDR3 is built from 14 residues. Trimming pared 8 bases from V and 8 bases from J, leaving 21 bases between. The CDR3 DNA follows: TGTGCCAGCGGGCGCCTATTGGGTCAGGAAGGCTACACCTTC. As protein: CASGRLLGQEGYTF.

The chain joins TRBV30 to TRBJ1-3; 10 bases are shared with TRBD1. This CDR3 is 16 amino acids long. Per the germline V gene, CDR1 is GTSNPN and CDR2 is SVGIG (reference sequence). The V gene end was trimmed by 2 bases and the J gene end by 0 bases; junction bases not matched to a gene: 4. The CDR3 nucleotides are TGTGCCTGGAGTCCACGGACAGGGGGCTCTGGAAACACCATATATTTT. Its translation is CAWSPRTGGSGNTIYF.

The gene calls are TRBV19 and TRBJ1-5, with D perhaps matching TRBD1 (5 bases). V lost 3 bases, J lost 0 bases, and 15 bases lay in between. Germline CDR1 LNHDA, CDR2 SQIVND (reference sequence). This CDR3 has 17 amino acids. The CDR3 loop is CASSISAGRNSNQPQHF. The DNA for the CDR3 is TGTGCCAGTAGTATCTCGGCAGGGCGCAATAGCAATCAGCCCCAGCATTTT.

The J gene is TRBJ2-7, the V gene TRBV14; the D gene is possibly TRBD2 (6 bases). CDR1 is SGHDN, CDR2 FVKESK, per germline. Trimming pared 0 bases from V and 2 bases from J, leaving 11 bases between. The CDR3 has 15 residues. The CDR3 DNA sequence: TGTGCCAGCAGCCAAGAGGGCACGGGAGCCTACGAGCAGTACTTC. Translated, it gives CASSQEGTGAYEQYF.

J is TRBJ1-4 and V is TRBV28; D is unclear. The CDR3 sequence is 12 residues long. Germline V gene lookup returns CDR1 MDHEN and CDR2 SYDVKM. Between the trimmed V and J ends, which lost 6 bases and 4 bases, there was a span of 6 bases. Here the CDR3 reads CASSLNNEKLFF. CDR3 nucleotide sequence: TGTGCCAGCAGCCTAAATAATGAAAAACTGTTTTTT.

This clone occurred once. The chain joins TRBV5-3 to TRBJ2-1, with D perhaps TRBD1 (6 bases). TRBV5-3 is marked as an open reading frame, function uncertain. The V gene lost 3 bases and the J gene lost 7 bases, with 14 bases spanning the gap. CDR3 length equals 14 residues. This CDR3 is CARSSGHLRNEQFF. CDR3 DNA sequence: TGTGCCAGAAGCTCGGGACACTTGAGGAATGAGCAGTTCTTC.

This chain connects TRBV19 to TRBJ2-3; 10 bases line up with TRBD2. CDR3 length equals 16 residues. With V trimmed by 5 bases and J by 3 bases, 8 bases remained unmatched. The germline CDR1 and CDR2 sequences are LNHDA and SQIVND (reference sequence). In DNA, the CDR3 is TGTGCCAGTAGTTCCCGTAGCGGGGGGCTGACAGATACGCAGTATTTT. As protein: CASSSRSGGLTDTQYF.

This clone has just a few counts. The chain is built from TRBV19 and TRBJ1-3, with 12 positions matching TRBD1. Germline V gene sequence: CDR1 LNHDA, CDR2 SQIVND (reference sequence). V shed 3 bases and J 0 bases; nucleotides not matched to a gene: 6. CDR3 size: 18 residues. The DNA of the CDR3 is TGTGCCAGTAGTATGGGGGGACAGGGGGCCGTCTCTGGAAACACCATATATTTT. Its translation is CASSMGGQGAVSGNTIYF.

The V and J genes are TRBV7-3 and TRBJ1-2; 9 nucleotides agree with TRBD1. Germline trimming cut 5 bases from V and 4 bases from J; bases unmatched to any gene: 8. The CDR3 is made up of 15 amino acids. Germline V gene lookup returns CDR1 SGHTA and CDR2 FQGTGA. The CDR3 sequence: CASSPQGQGFYGYTF. CDR3 DNA sequence: TGTGCCAGCAGCCCCCAGGGACAGGGATTCTATGGCTACACCTTC.

The chain is built from TRBV30 and TRBJ1-5, with a weak D call TRBD1 (5 bases). The germline V gene has CDR1 GTSNPN and CDR2 SVGIG (reference sequence). The V end was cut by 3 bases, the J end by 3 bases, with 15 bases between. The CDR3 is 15 residues long. The CDR3 DNA reads as TGTGCCTGGAGGAAGGGGCAGGGTCACAATCAGCCCCAGCATTTT. This sequence encodes CAWRKGQGHNQPQHF. The full variable domain, completed using reference TRBV30 and TRBJ1-5, is SQTIHQWPATLVQPVGSPLSLECTVEGTSNPNLYWYRQAAGRGLQLLFYSVGIGQISSEVPQNLSASRPQDRQFILSSKKLLLSDSGFYLCAWRKGQGHNQPQHFGDGTRLSIL.

This clone was observed a handful of times. The rearrangement joins TRBV3-1 (or the pseudogene TRBV3-2) to TRBJ1-1; the match to TRBD1 covers 7 bases. Per germline, CDR1 LGHDT and CDR2 YNNKEL (reference sequence). With 7 bases clipped from V and 4 bases from J, the junction kept 12 bases outside the gene matches. This CDR3 contains 15 residues. The CDR3 protein is CASTLRAGGSTEAFF. The CDR3 DNA reads as TGTGCCAGCACTCTGAGGGCAGGGGGTAGCACTGAAGCTTTCTTT.